One T cell receptor beta chain is described in this entry. This clone was recorded once. The antigen this receptor binds is unknown. Base qualities are not at hand, and no much larger clone is one base apart. CDR3 length: 14 amino acids, cysteine to phenylalanine. The entry retains the CDR3 DNA only, 42 bases that are in frame from base 1. At the junction V is shortened by 1 base and J by 5 bases, with 11 bases in between. From a lookup of the germline V gene, CDR1 and CDR2 are SGHDN and FVKESK. Sequencing of TCRB CDR3 was done on genomic DNA with the immunoSEQ assay. The original pipeline was this. Patient CD8+ clones larger than 1% were compared against published virus-specific TCRB sequences, and only a few matched. Analyses were restricted to productive TCRB rearrangements. Clonality was expressed as a Shannon entropy-based productive clonality index, with each clone defined by a unique TCRB CDR3 sequence. To calculate repertoire overlap between two samples, the template counts of each clone were considered relative to each sample's total templates. V-gene usage from TCRB sequencing and V-gene usage measured by flow cytometry were correlated (Spearman r of approximately 0.59). TCRdb limited this immuneACCESS table to in-frame rearrangements with V and J called. A share of clones is missing; checked studies link under half to unresolved V genes, and the rest is unexplained. For V, J and clone size, that table is used; D and trimming come from the DNA. The sample data list approximately 18,000 clones, and roughly 80% of these were observed just once. Jointly, the top ten make up roughly 4.4% of the sample.

These data belong to a study of somatic mutations in cytotoxic T cells in rheumatoid arthritis (dated by TCRdb to the late 2010s). Concerning the study at large: Right after diagnosis and prior to the start of any treatment, around 30 ml EDTA of peripheral blood was drawn from patients. The study asked whether expanded CD8+ T-cell clones in newly diagnosed, untreated rheumatoid arthritis carry somatic mutations, and used TCRB deep sequencing to characterize clonality. Median age was essentially the same in the patient group and the control group. A total of 65 or so rheumatoid arthritis patients and 20 or so healthy controls underwent TCRB deep sequencing. A FACSAria II or Sony SH800 was used to flow-sort some V beta antibody-stained T-cell populations at nearly 100% purity, and TCRB sequencing was also done on sorted V beta1+ cells. What the study reported, not specific to this receptor: The slight TRBV07 underrepresentation in patients was not adjusted for multiple comparisons. CD8+ T-cell clonality did not differ significantly between rheumatoid arthritis patients and age-matched healthy controls. Viral specificity could not be ruled out by absence from virus-specific databases, and the antigen targets of the expanded CD8+ clones remained unknown. Several identical CD8+ TCRB sequences were found in both blood and synovial fluid, and in about an eighth of the roughly 65 patients the largest CD8+ clone exceeded 20% of CD8+ cells. Healthy controls showed no age-related increase in CD8+ clonality, whereas patients did (Spearman r ~ 0.49).

Positive magnetic bead selection on an AutoMACS was used to isolate CD4+ and CD8+ cells, with flow cytometry used to check purity. Initial screening for clonal expansions relied on flow cytometry with a TCR V beta antibody panel, after which sorted CD8+ fractions underwent TCRB deep sequencing for characterization. Peripheral blood mononuclear cells were isolated by Ficoll-Paque PLUS density gradient separation. DNA was extracted from CD4-enriched, CD8-enriched or PBMC samples with Nucleospin Tissue or Tissue XS kits and quantified with a Qubit 2.0 fluorometer. The TCR sequence derives from an adult with rheumatoid arthritis. The chain links TRBV14 with TRBJ2-5; the D segment could be TRBD1, given 5 matching bases. The source material was CD8+ T cells sorted from blood. In nucleotides, the sequence is TGTGCCAGCAGCCAAGTACCCAGGGTGGAGACCCAGTACTTC. Its coded protein is CASSQVPRVETQYF.